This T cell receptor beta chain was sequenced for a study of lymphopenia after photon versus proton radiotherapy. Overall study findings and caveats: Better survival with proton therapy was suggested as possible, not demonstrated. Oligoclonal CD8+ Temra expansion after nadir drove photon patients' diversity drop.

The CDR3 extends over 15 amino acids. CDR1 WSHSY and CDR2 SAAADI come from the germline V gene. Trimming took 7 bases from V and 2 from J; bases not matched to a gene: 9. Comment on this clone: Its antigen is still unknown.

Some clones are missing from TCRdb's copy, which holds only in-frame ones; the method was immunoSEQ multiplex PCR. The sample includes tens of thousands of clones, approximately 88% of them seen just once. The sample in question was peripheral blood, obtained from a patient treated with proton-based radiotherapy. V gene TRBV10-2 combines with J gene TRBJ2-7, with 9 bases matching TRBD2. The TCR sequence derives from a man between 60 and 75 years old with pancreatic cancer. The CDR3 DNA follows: TGCGCCAGCACTCTCCATAGCGGGAGCCCCTACGAGCAGTACTTC. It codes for CASTLHSGSPYEQYF.